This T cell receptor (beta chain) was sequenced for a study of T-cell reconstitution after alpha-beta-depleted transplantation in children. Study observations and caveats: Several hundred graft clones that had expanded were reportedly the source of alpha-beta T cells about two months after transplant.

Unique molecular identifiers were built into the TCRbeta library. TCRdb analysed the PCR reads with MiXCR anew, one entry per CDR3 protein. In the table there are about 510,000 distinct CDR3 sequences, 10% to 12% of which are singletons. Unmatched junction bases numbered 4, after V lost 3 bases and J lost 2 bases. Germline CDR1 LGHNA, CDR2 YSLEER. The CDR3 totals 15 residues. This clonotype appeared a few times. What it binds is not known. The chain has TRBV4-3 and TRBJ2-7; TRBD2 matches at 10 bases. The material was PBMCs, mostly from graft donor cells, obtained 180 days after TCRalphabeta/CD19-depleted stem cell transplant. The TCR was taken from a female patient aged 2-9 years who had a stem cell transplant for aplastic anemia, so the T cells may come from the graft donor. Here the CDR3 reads CASSQVLAGAYEQYF. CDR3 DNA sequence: TGCGCCAGCAGCCAGGTCCTAGCGGGGGCCTACGAGCAGTACTTC.